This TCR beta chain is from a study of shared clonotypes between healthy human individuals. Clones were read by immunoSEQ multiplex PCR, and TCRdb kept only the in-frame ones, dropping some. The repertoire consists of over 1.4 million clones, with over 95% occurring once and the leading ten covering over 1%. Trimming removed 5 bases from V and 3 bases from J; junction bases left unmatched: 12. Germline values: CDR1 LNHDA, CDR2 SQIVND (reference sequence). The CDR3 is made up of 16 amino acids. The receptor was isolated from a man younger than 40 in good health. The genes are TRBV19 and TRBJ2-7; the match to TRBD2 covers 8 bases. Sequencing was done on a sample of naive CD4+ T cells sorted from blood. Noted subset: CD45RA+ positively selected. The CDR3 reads CASSVGVAGLNYEQYF. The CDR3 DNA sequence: TGTGCCAGTAGTGTAGGTGTAGCGGGACTAAACTACGAGCAGTACTTC.